The 8 T cell receptor beta chains reported below all come from one sample, sequenced in a study of PD-L1 blockade in urothelial cancer. Specified time point: peripheral blood 6 weeks after treatment start. Clones were sequenced by immunoSEQ multiplex PCR, and TCRdb holds only the in-frame ones, with some missing. Of around 21,000 clones listed, around 86% are singletons. The material sequenced was PBMCs, taken around atezolizumab (anti-PD-L1) treatment. These TCRs come from a man over 45 with urothelial cancer.

The J gene is TRBJ2-1, the V gene TRBV5-4, with TRBD2 identical over 8 bases. CDR3 length: 15 amino acids. CDR1 is SGHNT and CDR2 is YYREEE in the germline V gene (reference sequence). V lost 0 bases to trimming and J lost 9 bases; unmatched junction nucleotides: 8. The CDR3: CASSLEGTRGIEQFF. The CDR3, as DNA: TGTGCCAGCAGCTTGGAGGGGACTAGGGGGATTGAGCAGTTCTTC.

The V gene is TRBV5-1, the J gene TRBJ2-7; 11 nucleotides agree with TRBD1. Germline lookup yields CDR1 SGHRS and CDR2 YFSETQ. CDR3 length equals 15 residues. Unmatched junction bases numbered 3, after V lost 1 base and J lost 3 bases. The CDR3 bases are TGCGCCAGCAGCTTGCGGACAGGGGGCAACTACGAGCAGTACTTC. The encoded protein is CASSLRTGGNYEQYF.

The chain couples TRBV25-1 to TRBJ2-3, with 7 nucleotides matching TRBD2. The CDR3 length is 14 residues. Germline CDR1 reads MGHDK; CDR2 reads SYGVNS. The trim removed 5 bases at V and 10 bases at J, leaving 12 bases unmatched. The CDR3 DNA is TGTGCCAGCAGTATGGGAGGGCCGGTAAGGGCGCAGTATTTT. Translation: CASSMGGPVRAQYF.

This chain uses TRBV5-1 with TRBJ1-2; 9 nucleotides agree with TRBD1. This CDR3 contains 17 residues. With V trimmed by 1 base and J by 3 bases, 10 bases remained unmatched. CDR1 and CDR2 from the germline V gene are SGHRS and YFSETQ. As DNA, the CDR3 is TGCGCCAGCAGCTTGATGGCCACAGGGGGCGCTTACTATGGCTACACCTTC. This encodes CASSLMATGGAYYGYTF.

The rearrangement uses TRBV11-2 and TRBJ2-5; D possibly corresponds to TRBD2 (5 bases). The CDR3 length is 15 residues. The germline gives CDR1 SGHAT, CDR2 FQNNGV. Trimming removed 1 base from V and 5 bases from J, with 14 bases in between. CDR3 bases: TGTGCCAGCAGCTTAGGGGAGCGTGGTGGGGAGACCCAGTACTTC. Residues: CASSLGERGGETQYF.

This clone was detected only a few times. CDR3: CASSDGTSTDEQFF. The CDR3 nucleotides are TGTGCCAGCAGTGACGGGACTAGTACGGATGAGCAGTTCTTC. The chain employs TRBV6-4 and TRBJ2-1; 8 bases agree with TRBD2. V trimming: 2 bases; J trimming: 8 bases; junction bases outside the gene matches: 5. This CDR3 has 14 amino acids. Germline V gene lookup returns CDR1 MRHNA and CDR2 SNTAGT.

This chain links TRBV13 with TRBJ2-3, with TRBD2 matching 13 bases. Trimming removed 8 bases from V and 2 bases from J; junction bases left unmatched: 10. This CDR3 region has 17 residues. The germline V gene has CDR1 PRHDT and CDR2 FYEKMQ (reference sequence). CDR3 DNA sequence: TGTGCCAGCCGGAGGACTAGCGGGAGAGAGTTCACAGATACGCAGTATTTT. It yields the protein CASRRTSGREFTDTQYF. The variable domain in full, completed from reference TRBV13 and TRBJ2-3, reads AAGVIQSPRHLIKEKRETATLKCYPIPRHDTVYWYQQGPGQDPQFLISFYEKMQSDKGSIPDRFSAQQFSDYHSELNMSSLELGDSALYFCASRRTSGREFTDTQYFGPGTRLTVL.

The DNA of the CDR3 is TGTGCCAGCAGTTACGCGATGACAGGTTCGGGAGGAACCCAGTACTTC. It encodes CASSYAMTGSGGTQYF. The rearrangement links TRBV6-5 to TRBJ2-5; tentative D call: TRBD2 (7 bases). This CDR3 contains 16 residues. Germline CDR1 MNHEY, CDR2 SVGAGI. The ends were cut back, 2 bases at V and 8 bases at J, with 21 bases in the middle.